This entry features one T cell receptor (beta chain) sequence. Researchers used 5'RACE with constant-segment primers to make TCR alpha and TCR beta cDNA libraries that carry sample barcodes and UMIs. TCRdb re-derived calls from the 5' RACE reads in MiXCR, one entry per CDR3 protein. The data contain about 430,000 distinct CDR3 sequences, about a sixth of them singletons. Germline V lookup: CDR1 SGHTA, CDR2 FQGNSA. V was cut by 3 bases and J by 7 bases, with 12 bases left in between. The CDR3 runs to 13 residues. The data belong to a study of T-cell memory formation after mild COVID-19. About the study: TCR clusters were mostly confined to one donor each.

This receptor was taken from a man between 18 and 29 years old who had mild COVID-19 (a few samples of this study predate the infection). Cell type and time point are not known. Sequences were obtained from PBMCs or a T cell subset sorted from them (not recorded which). This chain links TRBV7-2 with TRBJ1-1; perhaps TRBD1 as D (6 bases). This chain's CDR3 is CASSLRGQLEAFF. The CDR3 nucleotides read TGTGCCAGCAGCTTGAGAGGACAGCTTGAAGCTTTCTTT.